The rows below give T cell receptor beta chains drawn from one sample of a study of Graves' ophthalmopathy and Graves' hyperthyroidism. Via MiXCR, TCRdb re-called the multiplex PCR reads, giving one row per CDR3 protein. Of roughly 400,000 distinct CDR3 sequences in the sample, 15% are singletons; the top ten hold around 6.6%. The sample taken for sequencing was peripheral blood. These receptor sequences come from a woman aged 18-30 years with stable Graves' hyperthyroidism. CDR3s include the opening cysteine and the closing phenylalanine or tryptophan. The order of the fields is clone size, D gene, V gene, J gene, CDR3 DNA, CDR3 protein. The D gene is left open where the match is weak. Rows may omit the clone size; those that give it use once, few, many or a size class.

abundance: many; d_gene: TRBD2; v_gene: TRBV4-1; j_gene: TRBJ2-7; CDR3nt: TGCGCCAGCAGCCAAGTCCTGCGGGGGGGGATGAGGAACGAGCAGTACTTC; CDR3aa: CASSQVLRGGMRNEQYF
abundance: many; d_gene: TRBD2; v_gene: TRBV6-2/TRBV6-3; j_gene: TRBJ2-7; CDR3nt: TGTGCCAGCAGGCGGCGGGAGGCCTACGAGCAGTACTTC; CDR3aa: CASRRREAYEQYF
abundance: few; d_gene: .; v_gene: TRBV11-2; j_gene: TRBJ2-2; CDR3nt: TGTGCCAGCAGCTTTCTGCCCGGGCCAAGAGGGTCCGGGGAGCTGTTTTTT; CDR3aa: CASSFLPGPRGSGELFF
abundance: many; d_gene: .; v_gene: TRBV24-1; j_gene: TRBJ1-2; CDR3nt: TGTGCCACCAGTGACCCCGGGAAAGGGAGGGAAGCTAACTATGGCTACACCTTC; CDR3aa: CATSDPGKGREANYGYTF
abundance: many; d_gene: .; v_gene: TRBV12-3/TRBV12-4; j_gene: TRBJ2-7; CDR3nt: TGTGCCAGCCGCGGCGGGCCCGCCCTTGACTTC; CDR3aa: CASRGGPALDF
abundance: few; d_gene: .; v_gene: TRBV9; j_gene: TRBJ2-2; CDR3nt: TGTGCCAGCAGCGTCGAAAAGAGGGGTTACACCGGGGAGCTGTTTTTT; CDR3aa: CASSVEKRGYTGELFF
abundance: many; d_gene: .; v_gene: TRBV5-1; j_gene: TRBJ1-1; CDR3nt: TGCGCCAGCAGCTTAGAGGGGAGCGAAGCTTTCTTT; CDR3aa: CASSLEGSEAFF
abundance: many; d_gene: TRBD1; v_gene: TRBV2; j_gene: TRBJ1-1; CDR3nt: TGTGCCAGCAGTTGGACAGGGGGCACCCAGACTGAAGCTTTCTTT; CDR3aa: CASSWTGGTQTEAFF
abundance: many; d_gene: TRBD2; v_gene: TRBV6-5; j_gene: TRBJ2-7; CDR3nt: TGTGCCAGCAGTTACGCGGGGGGGGGGACCTACGAGCAGTACTTC; CDR3aa: CASSYAGGGTYEQYF
abundance: few; d_gene: TRBD1; v_gene: TRBV24-1; j_gene: TRBJ2-3; CDR3nt: TGTGCCACCAGTGACTGGGGACAGGGCGGCACAGATACGCAGTATTTT; CDR3aa: CATSDWGQGGTDTQYF
abundance: .; d_gene: TRBD1; v_gene: TRBV5-6; j_gene: TRBJ2-4; CDR3nt: TGTGCCAGCAGCACTAGGACAGGGAACATTAAGTACTTC; CDR3aa: CASSTRTGNIKYF
abundance: .; d_gene: TRBD2; v_gene: TRBV5-1; j_gene: TRBJ2-3; CDR3nt: TGCGCCAGCAGCGCAAACCCACCGGGACTAGCTAGCACAGATACGCAGTATTTT; CDR3aa: CASSANPPGLASTDTQYF
abundance: many; d_gene: .; v_gene: TRBV12-3/TRBV12-4; j_gene: TRBJ2-7; CDR3nt: TGTGCCAGCAGTTTTGCAGGTATTAACTCCTACGAGCAGTACTTC; CDR3aa: CASSFAGINSYEQYF
abundance: .; d_gene: .; v_gene: TRBV7-9; j_gene: TRBJ2-5; CDR3nt: TGTGCCAGCAGCTACAGGGAGAGGGGACGAGAGACCCAGTACTTC; CDR3aa: CASSYRERGRETQYF
abundance: few; d_gene: .; v_gene: TRBV20-1; j_gene: TRBJ1-2; CDR3nt: TGCTGTGCTAGCAATACGGATATTACCTATGGCTACACCTTC; CDR3aa: CCASNTDITYGYTF
abundance: many; d_gene: TRBD1; v_gene: TRBV20-1; j_gene: TRBJ1-1; CDR3nt: TGCAGTCCTAGCGAAGGCTGGTGGACAGGGGGGTTGTGGACTGAAGCTTTCTTT; CDR3aa: CSPSEGWWTGGLWTEAFF
abundance: .; d_gene: .; v_gene: TRBV4-1; j_gene: TRBJ1-3; CDR3nt: TGCGCCAGCAGCCAAGCGGCTGGAAACACCATATATTTT; CDR3aa: CASSQAAGNTIYF
abundance: .; d_gene: TRBD2; v_gene: TRBV29-1; j_gene: TRBJ2-7; CDR3nt: TGCAGCGTCCGGGCCGGAGCGGGGATGTCTGGCGAGCAGTACTTC; CDR3aa: CSVRAGAGMSGEQYF
abundance: few; d_gene: .; v_gene: TRBV3-1; j_gene: TRBJ1-5; CDR3nt: TGTGCCAGCAGCCTTCAGGATAGCAATCAGCCCCAGCATTTT; CDR3aa: CASSLQDSNQPQHF
abundance: many; d_gene: .; v_gene: TRBV6-5; j_gene: TRBJ2-7; CDR3nt: TGTGCCAGCAGTCCTAAGGGGAAGGGCGTGTGGCAATACGAGCAGTACTTC; CDR3aa: CASSPKGKGVWQYEQYF
abundance: many; d_gene: TRBD2; v_gene: TRBV2; j_gene: TRBJ2-7; CDR3nt: TGTGCCAGCTCCCAAGGGAGGGAGGGCGAGCAGTACTTC; CDR3aa: CASSQGREGEQYF
abundance: many; d_gene: .; v_gene: TRBV6-5; j_gene: TRBJ1-2; CDR3nt: TGTGCCAGCAGTTACTCGACAGTTTCTAACTATGGCTACACCTTC; CDR3aa: CASSYSTVSNYGYTF
abundance: many; d_gene: .; v_gene: TRBV2; j_gene: TRBJ2-2; CDR3nt: TGTGCCAGCAACTGGGTGGGCGGGGAGCTGTTTTTT; CDR3aa: CASNWVGGELFF
abundance: many; d_gene: TRBD1; v_gene: TRBV29-1; j_gene: TRBJ2-7; CDR3nt: TGCAGCGTTGTCCGGGACAGGGGACCTTACGAGCAGTACTTC; CDR3aa: CSVVRDRGPYEQYF
abundance: many; d_gene: .; v_gene: TRBV12-3/TRBV12-4; j_gene: TRBJ1-1; CDR3nt: TGTGCCAGCAGTTTCCCAGGGTTGAACACTGAAGCTTTCTTT; CDR3aa: CASSFPGLNTEAFF
abundance: few; d_gene: .; v_gene: TRBV5-1; j_gene: TRBJ2-7; CDR3nt: TGCGCCAGCAGCTTGGGGGAGCAACCTCTCTACGAGCAGTACTTC; CDR3aa: CASSLGEQPLYEQYF
abundance: many; d_gene: .; v_gene: TRBV12-3/TRBV12-4; j_gene: TRBJ1-2; CDR3nt: TGTGCCAGCAGTTTAGCTAACGGAGCCTATGGCTACACCTTC; CDR3aa: CASSLANGAYGYTF
abundance: few; d_gene: .; v_gene: TRBV7-9; j_gene: TRBJ2-5; CDR3nt: TGTGCCAGCAGCTCCGCAACGGAGACCCAGTACTTC; CDR3aa: CASSSATETQYF
abundance: .; d_gene: .; v_gene: TRBV7-9; j_gene: TRBJ1-1; CDR3nt: TGTGCCAGCAGCTTAGGGGTCTATGAGGGCACTGAAGCTTTCTTT; CDR3aa: CASSLGVYEGTEAFF
abundance: many; d_gene: .; v_gene: TRBV12-3/TRBV12-4; j_gene: TRBJ2-7; CDR3nt: TGTGCCAGCAATACTGCAGGGGCCGACTACGAGCAGTACTTC; CDR3aa: CASNTAGADYEQYF
abundance: many; d_gene: .; v_gene: TRBV19; j_gene: TRBJ1-6; CDR3nt: TGTGCCAGTAGTCATAATTCACCCCTCCACTTT; CDR3aa: CASSHNSPLHF
abundance: many; d_gene: TRBD1; v_gene: TRBV20-1; j_gene: TRBJ2-7; CDR3nt: TGCAGTGCTAGTACGACAGGGGGAAACTACGAGCAGTACTTC; CDR3aa: CSASTTGGNYEQYF
abundance: many; d_gene: .; v_gene: TRBV2; j_gene: TRBJ1-1; CDR3nt: TGTGCCAGCAGTCTGCTCCTGACTGAAGCTTTCTTT; CDR3aa: CASSLLLTEAFF
abundance: many; d_gene: .; v_gene: TRBV19; j_gene: TRBJ1-5; CDR3nt: TGTGCCAGTAGTATAATCGGGAATGCCCAGCATTTT; CDR3aa: CASSIIGNAQHF
abundance: many; d_gene: TRBD2; v_gene: TRBV12-3/TRBV12-4; j_gene: TRBJ2-2; CDR3nt: TGTGCCAGCAGTTTGTTACTAGCGGGGGCCGAGCTGTTTTTT; CDR3aa: CASSLLLAGAELFF
abundance: .; d_gene: .; v_gene: TRBV18; j_gene: TRBJ1-2; CDR3nt: TGTGCCAGCTCACCACGGGGGGGGCTGGATGGCTACACCTTC; CDR3aa: CASSPRGGLDGYTF
abundance: many; d_gene: .; v_gene: TRBV6-1; j_gene: TRBJ1-5; CDR3nt: TGTGCCAGCAGGGTCAATAGCAATCAGCCCCAGCATTTT; CDR3aa: CASRVNSNQPQHF